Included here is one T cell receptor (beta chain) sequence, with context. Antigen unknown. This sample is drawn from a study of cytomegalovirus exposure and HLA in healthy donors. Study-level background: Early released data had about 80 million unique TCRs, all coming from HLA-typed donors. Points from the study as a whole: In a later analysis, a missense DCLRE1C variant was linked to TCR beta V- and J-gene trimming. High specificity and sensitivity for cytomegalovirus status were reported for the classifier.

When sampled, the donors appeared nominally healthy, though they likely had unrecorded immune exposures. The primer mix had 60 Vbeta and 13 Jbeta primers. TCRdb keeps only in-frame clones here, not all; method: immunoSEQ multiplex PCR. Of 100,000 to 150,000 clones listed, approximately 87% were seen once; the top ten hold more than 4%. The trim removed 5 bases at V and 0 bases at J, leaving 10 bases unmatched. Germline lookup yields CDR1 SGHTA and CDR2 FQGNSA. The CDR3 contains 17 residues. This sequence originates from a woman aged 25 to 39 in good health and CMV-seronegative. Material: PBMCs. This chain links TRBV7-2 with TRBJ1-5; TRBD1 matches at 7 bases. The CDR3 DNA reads TGTGCCAGCAGCCCCGGGACAGTGACTTATAGCAATCAGCCCCAGCATTTT. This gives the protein CASSPGTVTYSNQPQHF.